The clone carrying this TCR beta chain is labeled as medium-sized. Its antigen is as yet unknown. Trimming removed 1 base at V and 5 bases at J, with 9 bases between. Per the germline V gene, CDR1 is SGHTA and CDR2 is FQGNSA. The CDR3 loop spans 14 amino acids. This specimen belongs to a study of HIV-infected patients and healthy controls. In the study overall: Early therapy brought no consistent CD8 count shift, though the CD4:CD8 ratio rose a little.

Alpha and beta constant-region primers primed reverse transcription of 400 to 500 ng RNA. Alpha and beta chain libraries were made separately by chain-specific third strand synthesis with multiplexing indices. TCRdb re-called the 5' RACE reads with MiXCR, one entry per CDR3 protein. Here the sample spans about 10,000 distinct CDR3 sequences, roughly 5% being singletons. Overall study findings and caveats: In healthy controls, MAIT alpha CDR3s were common; in HIV+ repertoires, severely depleted. Compared with untreated HIV+ repertoires, healthy controls showed roughly threefold more distinct CDR3s and higher Shannon diversity. CMV-associated CDR3s mostly grew nonsignificantly during therapy, while HIV-associated CDR3s declined significantly.

All unsorted peripheral T cells were captured because whole blood was used without fractionation. The source is an adult with HIV infection. The input for sequencing was blood, taken before antiretroviral therapy. This chain connects TRBV7-2 to TRBJ2-1; D is possibly TRBD2 (6 bases). CDR3 coding DNA: TGTGCCAGCAGCTTAGTGGGCGGGGACAATGAGCAGTTCTTC. This sequence encodes CASSLVGGDNEQFF. The full variable domain, in which reference TRBV7-2 and TRBJ2-1 provide the parts outside the CDR3, is GAGVSQSPSNKVTEKGKDVELRCDPISGHTALYWYRQSLGQGLEFLIYFQGNSAPDKSGLPSDRFSAERTGGSVSTLTIQRTQQEDSAVYLCASSLVGGDNEQFFGPGTRLTVL.